The present TCR beta chain was sequenced within a study of post-analysis software for immune sequencing data. Study overall: Multiple sclerosis in the patients followed relapsing-remitting, secondary progressive and progressive-relapsing courses. Study results and caveats: People with multiple sclerosis had a significantly lower normalized Chao1 diversity than controls did. Those samples that were prepared in the same batch co-clustered strongly by F measure. With TRBV5-6, TRBV5-1 and TRBV20-1 included, five TRBV segments were more frequent in patients than in controls.

Built from TCR beta cDNA, the libraries had unique molecular identifiers in them. From roughly 1 to 10 million T cells, 400,000 to 650,000 cDNA molecules were obtained. In TCRdb, the PCR reads were re-called with MiXCR into one record per CDR3 protein. Here the sample spans about 820,000 distinct CDR3 sequences, approximately 57% being singletons. Trimming pared 3 bases from V and 11 bases from J, leaving 22 bases between. The CDR3 totals 15 residues. From germline, CDR1 is SGHVS and CDR2 FQNEAQ. This clonotype was counted once. Its antigen is currently unknown. The genes are TRBV7-8 and TRBJ2-5; D may be TRBD1 (6 bases). The receptor was isolated from a girl aged 5 to 17 with multiple sclerosis. Input material: blood. The CDR3 region is CASSFSGDHTNEQYF. The CDR3 DNA is TGTGCCAGCAGCTTCTCAGGGGACCACACCAATGAGCAGTACTTC. The variable domain in full, with the rest retrieved from reference TRBV7-8 and TRBJ2-5, is GAGVSQSPRYKVAKRGQDVALRCDPISGHVSLFWYQQALGQGPEFLTYFQNEAQLDKSGLPSDRFFAERPEGSVSTLKIQRTQQEDSAVYLCASSFSGDHTNEQYFGPGTRLLVL.